This passage covers 7 T cell receptor beta chains from one sample sequenced in a study of CD8 T cells in ankylosing spondylitis. Findings and limits, study-wide: Ankylosing spondylitis blood appeared to carry a characteristic TCR beta motif of several highly homologous variants.

For these TCRs, the target antigens are not known. TCRdb fed the 5' RACE reads into MiXCR, producing one record per CDR3 protein. The data show more than 650,000 distinct CDR3 sequences, with around 11% seen just once and approximately 0.46% held by the top ten. The specimen sequenced was blood, either unsorted or a sorted T cell fraction (not recorded which). These TCRs come from a male donor with ankylosing spondylitis.

The gene calls are TRBV7-9 and TRBJ1-4; D gene unclear. CDR1 is SEHNR and CDR2 is FQNEAQ in the germline V gene (reference sequence). This CDR3 has 16 amino acids. V lost 5 bases, J lost 8 bases, and 21 bases lay in between. CDR3 sequence: CASSAKWGPGEEKLFF. The CDR3 DNA reads TGTGCCAGCAGCGCAAAATGGGGTCCGGGTGAAGAAAAACTGTTTTTT.

This clonotype has just a few counts. The genes are TRBV29-1 and TRBJ2-3, with D perhaps matching TRBD1 or TRBD2 (5 bases each). This CDR3 is built from 14 residues. Trimming took 6 bases from V and 2 from J, leaving 15 bases between them. The germline V gene encodes CDR1 SQVTM and CDR2 ANQGSEA. The CDR3 here is CSVGDRGPTDTQYF. The DNA of the CDR3 is TGCAGCGTGGGAGACCGGGGACCCACAGATACGCAGTATTTT.

Only a few counts were recorded for this clonotype. The chain is built from TRBV2 and TRBJ2-7; D gene unclear. Germline CDR1 is SNHLY and CDR2 is FYNNEI. The CDR3 consists of 12 residues. V lost 0 bases to trimming and J lost 6 bases, with 6 bases between them. Written as DNA, the CDR3 is TGTGCCAGCAGTGAAGCGCTCAGCGAGCAGTACTTC. Amino acid sequence: CASSEALSEQYF.

This clonotype was counted ten times or more. The chain employs TRBV15 and TRBJ2-2; 8 positions match TRBD1. This CDR3 has 13 amino acids. After removal of 10 bases from V and 2 bases from J, the junction contained 3 bases not matched to a gene. The V gene's germline CDR1 is LNHNV and CDR2 YYDKDF (reference sequence). The CDR3 protein is CAIGQGNTGELFF. In nucleotides, the CDR3 is TGTGCCATCGGACAGGGTAACACCGGGGAGCTGTTTTTT.

This clonotype was found once. This may stem from a read error, because a much larger clone lies one nucleotide away. The genes are TRBV10-3 and TRBJ2-2; D is perhaps TRBD2 (5 bases). The CDR3 length is 13 residues. Germline V gene lookup returns CDR1 ENHRY and CDR2 SYGVKD. The V end was cut by 5 bases, the J end by 5 bases, with 9 bases between. CDR3 sequence: CAISTTGTGELFF. The DNA of the CDR3 is TGTGCCATCAGTACCACGGGGACCGGGGAGCTGTTTTTT.

This clonotype was seen ten or more times. V is TRBV4-3 and J is TRBJ2-7; unclear D gene. The germline V and J ends were trimmed by 0 bases and 2 bases, with 8 bases remaining between them. The CDR3 loop spans 14 amino acids. Germline values: CDR1 LGHNA, CDR2 YSLEER. The CDR3 sequence: CASSQDIRAYEQYF. The DNA for the CDR3 is TGCGCCAGCAGCCAAGATATTAGGGCCTACGAGCAGTACTTC.

This clonotype was recorded a few times. V and J are TRBV20-1 and TRBJ2-7, with D possibly matching TRBD1 (7 bases). V gave up 0 bases and J gave up 5 bases, with 17 bases separating them. Germline CDR1 reads DFQATT; CDR2 reads SNEGSKA (reference sequence). The CDR3 sequence is 15 residues long. The CDR3 sequence: CSARDLRGALDEQYF. The CDR3 DNA is TGCAGTGCTAGAGATCTCAGGGGGGCTTTGGACGAGCAGTACTTC.